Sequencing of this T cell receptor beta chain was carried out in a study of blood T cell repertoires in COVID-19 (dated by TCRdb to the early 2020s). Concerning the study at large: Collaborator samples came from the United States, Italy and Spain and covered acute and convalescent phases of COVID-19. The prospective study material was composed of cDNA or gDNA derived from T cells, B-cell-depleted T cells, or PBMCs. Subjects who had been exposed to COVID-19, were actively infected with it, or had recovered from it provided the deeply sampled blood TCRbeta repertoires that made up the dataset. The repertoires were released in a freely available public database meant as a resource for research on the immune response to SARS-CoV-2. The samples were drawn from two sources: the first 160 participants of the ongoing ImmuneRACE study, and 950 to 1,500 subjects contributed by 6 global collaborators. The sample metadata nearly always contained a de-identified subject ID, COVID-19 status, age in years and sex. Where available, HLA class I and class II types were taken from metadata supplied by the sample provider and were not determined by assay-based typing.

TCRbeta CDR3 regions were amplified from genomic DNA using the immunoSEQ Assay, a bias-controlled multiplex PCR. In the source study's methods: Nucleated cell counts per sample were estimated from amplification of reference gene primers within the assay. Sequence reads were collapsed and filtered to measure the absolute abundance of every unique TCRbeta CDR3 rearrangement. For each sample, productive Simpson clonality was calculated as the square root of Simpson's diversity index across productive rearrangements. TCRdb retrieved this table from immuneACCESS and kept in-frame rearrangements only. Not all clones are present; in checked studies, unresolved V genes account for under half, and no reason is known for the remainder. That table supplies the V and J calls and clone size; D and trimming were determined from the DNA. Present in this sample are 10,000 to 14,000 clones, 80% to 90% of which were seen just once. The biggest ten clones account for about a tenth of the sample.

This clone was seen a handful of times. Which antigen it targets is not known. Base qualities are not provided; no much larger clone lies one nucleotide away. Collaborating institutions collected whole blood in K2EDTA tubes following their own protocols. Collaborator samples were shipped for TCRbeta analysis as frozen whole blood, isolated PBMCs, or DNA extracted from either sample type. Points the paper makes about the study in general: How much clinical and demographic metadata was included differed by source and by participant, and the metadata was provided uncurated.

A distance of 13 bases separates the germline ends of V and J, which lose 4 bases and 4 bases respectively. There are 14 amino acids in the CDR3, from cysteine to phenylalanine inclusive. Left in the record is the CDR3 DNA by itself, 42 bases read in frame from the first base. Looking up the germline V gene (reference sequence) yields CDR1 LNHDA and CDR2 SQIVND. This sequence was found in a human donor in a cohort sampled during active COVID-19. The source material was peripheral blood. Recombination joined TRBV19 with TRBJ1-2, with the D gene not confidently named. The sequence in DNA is TGTGCCAGTAGTAAAGGACTTCTCCCCTATGGCTACACCTTC. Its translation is CASSKGLLPYGYTF.